This TCR beta chain derives from a study of cytomegalovirus exposure and HLA in healthy donors. V was pared by 5 bases and J by 0 bases, with 23 bases between. The CDR3 length is 19 residues. Germline assignment: CDR1 SGHVS and CDR2 FQNEAQ. Primers for the PCR totalled 60 Vbeta and 13 Jbeta. The table came from immunoSEQ multiplex PCR; TCRdb's copy has only in-frame clones and leaves some out. The table has over 100,000 clones, 81% seen once. The sample taken for sequencing was PBMCs. This sequence joins TRBV7-8 and TRBJ1-3; D may be TRBD1 (5 bases). This sequence originates from a woman between 25 and 40 years old in good health and CMV-seronegative. CDR3 loop: CASSRDLAGLGASGNTIYF. For the CDR3, the DNA is TGTGCCAGCAGCCGCGACTTAGCGGGTTTAGGGGCCTCTGGAAACACCATATATTTT.